This T cell receptor beta chain stems from a study of CD8 T cells in Susac syndrome. In the study overall: Patients with Susac syndrome had blood drawn and were at that point therapy-naive, on corticosteroids, or on intravenous immunoglobulin alone.

The germline V and J ends were trimmed by 3 bases and 8 bases, with 19 bases remaining between them. The CDR3 covers 15 residues. Germline assignment: CDR1 LNHNV and CDR2 YYDKDF (reference sequence). The authors reverse transcribed about 0.5 to 1 ug RNA with random hexamers. An immunoSEQ multiplex PCR generated amplified TCR beta CDR3 products spanning 54 Vbeta and 13 Jbeta. Using its own MiXCR run on the immunoSEQ multiplex PCR reads, TCRdb lists one record per CDR3 protein. The sample shows some 150,000 distinct CDR3 sequences, 90% to 95% of them seen only once. The clonotype originates from a human donor with Susac syndrome. The chain links TRBV15 to TRBJ1-1, with D tentatively TRBD1 (5 bases). Sequences were obtained from CD4+ T cells from PBMCs. This CDR3 is CATSSPRGKQAEAFF. The CDR3 nucleotides are TGTGCCACCAGCAGCCCCCGGGGTAAACAGGCCGAAGCTTTCTTT. The whole variable domain, filled in from reference TRBV15 and TRBJ1-1, reads DAMVIQNPRYQVTQFGKPVTLSCSQTLNHNVMYWYQQKSSQAPKLLFHYYDKDFNNEADTPDNFQSRRPNTSFCFLDIRSPGLGDTAMYLCATSSPRGKQAEAFFGQGTRLTVV.